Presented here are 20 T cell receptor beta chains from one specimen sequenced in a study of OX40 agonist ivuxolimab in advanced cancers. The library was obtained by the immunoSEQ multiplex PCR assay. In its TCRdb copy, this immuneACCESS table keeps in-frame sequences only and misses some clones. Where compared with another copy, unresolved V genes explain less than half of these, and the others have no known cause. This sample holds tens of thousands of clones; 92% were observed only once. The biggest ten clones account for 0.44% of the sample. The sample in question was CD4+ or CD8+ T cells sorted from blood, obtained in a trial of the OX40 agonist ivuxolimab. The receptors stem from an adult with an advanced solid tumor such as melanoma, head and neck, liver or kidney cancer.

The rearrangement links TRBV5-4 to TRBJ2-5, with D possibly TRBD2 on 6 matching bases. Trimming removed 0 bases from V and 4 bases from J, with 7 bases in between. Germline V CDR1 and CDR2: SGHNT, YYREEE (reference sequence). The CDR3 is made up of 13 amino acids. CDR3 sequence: CASSLEAGETQYF. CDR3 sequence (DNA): TGTGCCAGCAGCTTGGAAGCGGGAGAGACCCAGTACTTC.

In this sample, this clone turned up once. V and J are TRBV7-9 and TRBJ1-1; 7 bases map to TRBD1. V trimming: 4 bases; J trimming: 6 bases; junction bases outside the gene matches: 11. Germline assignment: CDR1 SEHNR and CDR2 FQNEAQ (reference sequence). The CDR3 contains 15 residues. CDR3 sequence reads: CASSWAGGAGAEAFF. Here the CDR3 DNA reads TGTGCCAGCAGCTGGGCAGGGGGGGCTGGTGCTGAAGCTTTCTTT.

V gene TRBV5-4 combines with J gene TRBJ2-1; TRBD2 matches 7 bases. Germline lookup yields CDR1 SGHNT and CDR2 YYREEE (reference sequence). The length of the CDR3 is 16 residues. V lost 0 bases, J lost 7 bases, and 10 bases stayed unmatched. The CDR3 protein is CASSLGIGGGWNEQFF. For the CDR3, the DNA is TGTGCCAGCAGCTTGGGTATCGGGGGAGGGTGGAATGAGCAGTTCTTC.

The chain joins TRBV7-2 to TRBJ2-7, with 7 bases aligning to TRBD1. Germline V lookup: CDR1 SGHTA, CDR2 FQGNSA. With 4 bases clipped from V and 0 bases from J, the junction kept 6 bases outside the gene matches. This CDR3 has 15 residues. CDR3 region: CASSSRTGPSYEQYF. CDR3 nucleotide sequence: TGTGCCAGCAGCTCCCGGACAGGACCCTCCTACGAGCAGTACTTC.

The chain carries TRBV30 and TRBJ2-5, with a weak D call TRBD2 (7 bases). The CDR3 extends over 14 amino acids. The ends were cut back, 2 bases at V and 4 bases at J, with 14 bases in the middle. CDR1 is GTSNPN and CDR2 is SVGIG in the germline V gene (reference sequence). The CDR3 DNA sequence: TGTGCCTGGAGTCTTTGGGGGGGGCGAGAGACCCAGTACTTC. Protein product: CAWSLWGGRETQYF.

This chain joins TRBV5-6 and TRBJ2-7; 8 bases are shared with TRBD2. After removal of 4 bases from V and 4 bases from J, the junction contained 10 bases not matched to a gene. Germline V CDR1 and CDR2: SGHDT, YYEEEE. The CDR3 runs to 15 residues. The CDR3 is CASSLIPGGSYEQYF. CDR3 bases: TGTGCCAGCAGCCTAATACCGGGGGGGTCGTACGAGCAGTACTTC.

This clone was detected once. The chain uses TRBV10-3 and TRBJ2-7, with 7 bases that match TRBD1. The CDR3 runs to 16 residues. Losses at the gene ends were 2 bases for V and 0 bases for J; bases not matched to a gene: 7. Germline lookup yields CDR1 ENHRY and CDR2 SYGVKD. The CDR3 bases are TGTGCCATCAGTGAGCCCGACAGGGTACCCTCCTACGAGCAGTACTTC. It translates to CAISEPDRVPSYEQYF.

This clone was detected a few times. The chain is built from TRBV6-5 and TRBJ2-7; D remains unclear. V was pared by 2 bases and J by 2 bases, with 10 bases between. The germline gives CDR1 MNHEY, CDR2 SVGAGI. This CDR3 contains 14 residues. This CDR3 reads CASSYEPRTYEQYF. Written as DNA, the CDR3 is TGTGCCAGCAGTTACGAGCCTAGGACCTACGAGCAGTACTTC.

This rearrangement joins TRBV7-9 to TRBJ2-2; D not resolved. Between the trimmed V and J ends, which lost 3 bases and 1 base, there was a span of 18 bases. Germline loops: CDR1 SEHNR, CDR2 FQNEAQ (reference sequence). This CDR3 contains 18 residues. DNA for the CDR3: TGTGCCAGCAGCTTTTACGCTGGTGGCAGGATGAACACCGGGGAGCTGTTTTTT. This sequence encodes CASSFYAGGRMNTGELFF. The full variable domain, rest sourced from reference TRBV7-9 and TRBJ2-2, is DTGVSQNPRHKITKRGQNVTFRCDPISEHNRLYWYRQTLGQGPEFLTYFQNEAQLEKSRLLSDRFSAERPKGSFSTLEIQRTEQGDSAMYLCASSFYAGGRMNTGELFFGEGSRLTVL.

The CDR3 region is CASSLVTGGHGYTF. The CDR3 DNA sequence: TGTGCCAGCAGCTTAGTGACAGGGGGCCATGGCTACACCTTC. V is TRBV11-2 and J is TRBJ1-2, with TRBD1 identical over 10 bases. CDR1 and CDR2 from the germline V gene are SGHAT and FQNNGV. V shed 1 base, J shed 6 bases, and the junction held 2 bases outside the gene matches. The CDR3 sequence is 14 residues long.

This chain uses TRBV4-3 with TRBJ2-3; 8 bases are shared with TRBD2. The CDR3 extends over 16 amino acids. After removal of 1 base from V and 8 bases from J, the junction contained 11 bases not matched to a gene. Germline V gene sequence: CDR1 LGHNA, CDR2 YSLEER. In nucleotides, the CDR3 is TGCGCCAGCAGCCAAGCGGCAGCGGGAGACTCCAGTACGCAGTATTTT. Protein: CASSQAAAGDSSTQYF.

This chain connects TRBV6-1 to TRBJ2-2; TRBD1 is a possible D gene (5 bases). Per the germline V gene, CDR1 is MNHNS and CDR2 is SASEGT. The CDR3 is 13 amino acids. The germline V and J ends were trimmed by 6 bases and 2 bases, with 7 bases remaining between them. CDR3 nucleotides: TGTGCCAGCAGGACAGCTAACACCGGGGAGCTGTTTTTT. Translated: CASRTANTGELFF.

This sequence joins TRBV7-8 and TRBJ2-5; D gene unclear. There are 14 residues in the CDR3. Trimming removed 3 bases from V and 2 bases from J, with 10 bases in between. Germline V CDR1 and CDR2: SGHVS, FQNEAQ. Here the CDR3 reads CASSFGSVQETQYF. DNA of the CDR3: TGTGCCAGCAGCTTTGGCAGCGTTCAAGAGACCCAGTACTTC.

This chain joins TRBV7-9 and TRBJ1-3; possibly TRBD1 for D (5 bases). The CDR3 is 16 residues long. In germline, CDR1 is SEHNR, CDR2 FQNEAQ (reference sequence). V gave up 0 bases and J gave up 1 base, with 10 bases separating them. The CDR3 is CASSLAFGGSGNTIYF. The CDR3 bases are TGTGCCAGCAGCTTAGCTTTTGGGGGATCTGGAAACACCATATATTTT.

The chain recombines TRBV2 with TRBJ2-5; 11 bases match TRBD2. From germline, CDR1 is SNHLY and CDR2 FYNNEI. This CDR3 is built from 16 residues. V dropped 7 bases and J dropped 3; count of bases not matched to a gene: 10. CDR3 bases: TGTGCCAGCACTGACCCGTATAGCGGGAGGGAAGAGACCCAGTACTTC. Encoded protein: CASTDPYSGREETQYF.

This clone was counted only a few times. CDR3 amino acids: CASSTSGLAGVDTQYF. The DNA for the CDR3 is TGTGCCAGCAGCACCTCGGGACTAGCGGGAGTGGATACGCAGTATTTT. The rearrangement joins TRBV13 to TRBJ2-3; 14 bases align to TRBD2. Trimming took 5 bases from V and 6 from J; bases not matched to a gene: 7. The CDR3 length is 16 residues. The germline V gene has CDR1 PRHDT and CDR2 FYEKMQ (reference sequence).

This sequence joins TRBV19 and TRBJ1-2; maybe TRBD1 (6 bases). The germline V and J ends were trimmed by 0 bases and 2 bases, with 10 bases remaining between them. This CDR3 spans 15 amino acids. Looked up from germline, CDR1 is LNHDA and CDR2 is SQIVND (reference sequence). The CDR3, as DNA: TGTGCCAGTAGTATAGATCCTGGACAGAACTATGGCTACACCTTC. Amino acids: CASSIDPGQNYGYTF.

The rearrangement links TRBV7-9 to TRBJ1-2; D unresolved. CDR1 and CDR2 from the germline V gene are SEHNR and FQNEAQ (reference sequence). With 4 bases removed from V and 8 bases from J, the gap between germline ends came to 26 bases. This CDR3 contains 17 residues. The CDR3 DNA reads TGTGCCAGCAGCTCGTCGGGCACGGCGAGGAGGAGTGAAGGCTACACCTTC. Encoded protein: CASSSSGTARRSEGYTF.

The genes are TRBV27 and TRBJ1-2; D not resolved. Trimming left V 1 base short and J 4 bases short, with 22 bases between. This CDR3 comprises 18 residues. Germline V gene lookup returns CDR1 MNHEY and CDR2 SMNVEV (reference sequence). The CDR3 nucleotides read TGTGCCAGCAGTTTATTGGTCTTGGTTACAGCCCGTCGCTATGGCTACACCTTC. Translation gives CASSLLVLVTARRYGYTF.

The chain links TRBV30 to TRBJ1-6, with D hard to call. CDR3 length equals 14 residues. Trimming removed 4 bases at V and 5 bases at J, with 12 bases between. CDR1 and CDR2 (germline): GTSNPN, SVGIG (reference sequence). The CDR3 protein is CAWKLYSNNSPLHF. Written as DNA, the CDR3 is TGTGCCTGGAAGCTCTACAGTAATAATTCACCCCTCCACTTT.